A single sample is the source of the 17 T cell receptor beta chains below, sequenced in a study of T cells in Graves' hyperthyroidism and ophthalmopathy. The TCR beta CDR3 regions underwent amplification using RNA transcripts as the source. The primer set for the first-round RT-PCR of the TCR CDR3 was HTBI. TCRdb ran MiXCR on the multiplex PCR reads and lists one entry per CDR3 protein. The data show hundreds of thousands of distinct CDR3 sequences, with about 14% seen just once and less than 6% held by the top ten. Sequencing was done on a sample of blood. These receptor sequences come from a woman aged 25-40 years with Graves' hyperthyroidism that later progressed to Graves' ophthalmopathy.

The rearrangement uses TRBV19 and TRBJ2-5; TRBD1 matches 7 bases. The CDR3 has 18 amino acids. Germline V gives CDR1 LNHDA, CDR2 SQIVND (reference sequence). Losses at the gene ends were 2 bases for V and 0 bases for J; bases not matched to a gene: 12. The CDR3 spells CASSIRRRGQWYQETQYF. The CDR3 bases are TGTGCCAGTAGTATAAGAAGAAGGGGGCAATGGTACCAAGAGACCCAGTACTTC.

This clonotype was observed many times. The chain links TRBV5-1 to TRBJ1-1; D may be TRBD1 (5 bases). The germline gives CDR1 SGHRS, CDR2 YFSETQ. Trimming stripped 4 bases from V and 11 bases from J, with 21 bases between. The length of the CDR3 is 14 residues. In DNA form, the CDR3 reads TGCGCCAGCAGCATCTATCAGGGAGACCCAGGGGCTTTCTTT. Its protein is CASSIYQGDPGAFF.

The sample holds many counts of this clonotype. The gene calls are TRBV2 and TRBJ2-5, with unresolved D. This CDR3 has 15 amino acids. CDR1 SNHLY and CDR2 FYNNEI come from the germline V gene. The V end lost 0 bases, the J end lost 3 bases, and 11 bases lay between the germline ends. The DNA of the CDR3 is TGTGCCAGCAGTGAAGCCGGCTGGGCAGAAGAGACCCAGTACTTC. This sequence encodes CASSEAGWAEETQYF.

This clonotype has more than one count but fewer than ten. J is TRBJ1-3 and V is TRBV12-5; D is undetermined. V was shortened by 6 bases and J by 2 bases, with 20 bases between the two germline ends. The CDR3 spans 17 residues. The germline V gene encodes CDR1 LGHNT and CDR2 FRNRAP. The CDR3 is CASGPSRRASPGNTIYF. For the CDR3, the DNA is TGTGCTAGTGGCCCATCCCGAAGGGCCAGCCCTGGAAACACCATATATTTT. Full variable domain (remainder filled in from reference TRBV12-5 and TRBJ1-3): DARVTQTPRHKVTEMGQEVTMRCQPILGHNTVFWYRQTMMQGLELLAYFRNRAPLDDSGMPKDRFSAEMPDATLATLKIQPSEPRDSAVYFCASGPSRRASPGNTIYFGEGSWLTVV.

The DNA for the CDR3 is TGCAGTGCTAGAGATTTAACTAGCGGGGCTTTTTACAATGAGCAGTTCTTC. Translating it yields CSARDLTSGAFYNEQFF. The chain combines TRBV20-1 with TRBJ2-1; 10 bases line up with TRBD2. The CDR3 is 17 residues long. Germline CDR1 is DFQATT and CDR2 is SNEGSKA (reference sequence). Germline trimming cut 0 bases from V and 4 bases from J; bases unmatched to any gene: 9.

This clonotype was observed many times. The chain joins TRBV7-2 to TRBJ1-1, with D unresolved. CDR3 length: 14 residues. V gave up 5 bases and J gave up 3 bases, with 13 bases separating them. In germline, CDR1 is SGHTA, CDR2 FQGNSA. CDR3 amino acids: CASSENMRDTEAFF. The CDR3 DNA reads as TGTGCCAGCAGCGAAAACATGAGAGACACTGAAGCTTTCTTT.

The CDR3 reads CASSGARATNTGELFF. For the CDR3, the DNA is TGTGCCAGCAGCGGAGCCCGAGCGACGAACACCGGGGAGCTGTTTTTT. The V and J genes are TRBV7-9 and TRBJ2-2; no reliable D call. This CDR3 region has 16 residues. V shed 5 bases and J shed 0 bases, with 13 bases lying between them. Per the germline V gene, CDR1 is SEHNR and CDR2 is FQNEAQ (reference sequence).

The table lists this clonotype with a few counts. The rearrangement uses TRBV5-6 and TRBJ2-2; D gene ambiguous. This CDR3 spans 15 amino acids. V lost 4 bases, J lost 5 bases, and 15 bases lay in between. Germline values: CDR1 SGHDT, CDR2 YYEEEE. As DNA, the CDR3 is TGTGCCAGCAGCCGCGTCGCGAGTCGAACCGGGGAGCTGTTTTTT. Translation gives CASSRVASRTGELFF.

V and J are TRBV20-1 and TRBJ2-4, with D tentatively TRBD1 (5 bases). CDR1 and CDR2 from the germline V gene are DFQATT and SNEGSKA (reference sequence). Trimming removed 6 bases from V and 1 base from J, with 13 bases in between. The CDR3 loop spans 14 amino acids. CDR3 protein: CSAGPGLAKNIQYF. The CDR3 region has the DNA TGCAGTGCGGGGCCCGGCCTTGCCAAAAACATTCAGTACTTC.

This clonotype has more than one count but fewer than ten. This chain joins TRBV29-1 and TRBJ2-5; D might be TRBD2 (6 bases). V shed 6 bases and J shed 2 bases, with 13 bases lying between them. The CDR3 length is 13 residues. Germline lookup yields CDR1 SQVTM and CDR2 ANQGSEA. CDR3 nucleotide sequence: TGCAGCGTCGGGGGACTGGTACAAGAGACCCAGTACTTC. Translating gives CSVGGLVQETQYF.

The table lists this clonotype with many counts. This chain uses TRBV2 with TRBJ2-3; no clear D. The germline V gene encodes CDR1 SNHLY and CDR2 FYNNEI. Trimming took off 2 bases at V and 6 bases at J, with 12 bases between the two ends. The CDR3 has 14 amino acids. As DNA, the CDR3 is TGTGCCAGCAGTGAAAGTCCTCGAGCGGATACGCAGTATTTT. Its translation: CASSESPRADTQYF.

This clonotype showed up just a few times. CDR3 bases: TGTGCCAGCAGTGTACAGAGCCAGCCCCAGCATTTT. Its translation: CASSVQSQPQHF. The chain is built from TRBV2 and TRBJ1-5; no clear D. V lost 4 bases, J lost 7 bases, and 8 bases lay in between. The CDR3 length is 12 residues. Germline V gene data show CDR1 as SNHLY and CDR2 as FYNNEI.

This clonotype was seen repeatedly, ten times or more. The rearrangement uses TRBV7-9 and TRBJ2-1, with D unresolved. The CDR3 runs to 15 residues. Trimming took 4 bases from V and 3 from J, leaving 13 bases between them. CDR1 and CDR2 (germline): SEHNR, FQNEAQ (reference sequence). CDR3 residues: CASSSLTQDYNEQFF. The DNA for the CDR3 is TGTGCCAGCAGCTCACTAACCCAAGACTACAATGAGCAGTTCTTC.

This clonotype was picked up many times. V is TRBV20-1 and J is TRBJ1-2, with no clear D. CDR1 and CDR2 from the germline V gene are DFQATT and SNEGSKA (reference sequence). This CDR3 is 8 amino acids long. The CDR3 bases are TGCAGACCTTATGGCTACACCTTC. This encodes CRPYGYTF.

In its sample, this clonotype was seen a few times. This chain joins TRBV9 and TRBJ2-2; D is possibly TRBD2 (6 bases). CDR3 length equals 15 residues. Trimming pared 4 bases from V and 5 bases from J, leaving 15 bases between. The germline gives CDR1 SGDLS, CDR2 YYNGEE. The CDR3 sequence: CASSTQIGLTGELFF. In nucleotides, the CDR3 is TGTGCCAGCAGCACACAAATAGGACTAACCGGGGAGCTGTTTTTT.

This clonotype was counted many times. This chain uses TRBV12-3 or TRBV12-4 with TRBJ2-1; the match to TRBD2 covers 9 bases. There are 14 residues in the CDR3. V gave up 5 bases and J gave up 13 bases; unmatched junction bases: 12. The CDR3 region is CASSPYLAGKTQFF. The CDR3 DNA reads as TGTGCCAGCAGTCCGTACCTAGCGGGGAAAACCCAGTTCTTC.

This clonotype was seen at least ten times. The rearrangement uses TRBV2 and TRBJ1-2; tentatively, D is TRBD1 (6 bases). Trimming took off 4 bases at V and 5 bases at J, with 17 bases between the two ends. The CDR3 length is 15 residues. The germline V gene has CDR1 SNHLY and CDR2 FYNNEI. Here the CDR3 DNA reads TGTGCCAGCAGTGCCCGTTTGGCAGGGGAGTATGGCTACACCTTC. This sequence encodes CASSARLAGEYGYTF.